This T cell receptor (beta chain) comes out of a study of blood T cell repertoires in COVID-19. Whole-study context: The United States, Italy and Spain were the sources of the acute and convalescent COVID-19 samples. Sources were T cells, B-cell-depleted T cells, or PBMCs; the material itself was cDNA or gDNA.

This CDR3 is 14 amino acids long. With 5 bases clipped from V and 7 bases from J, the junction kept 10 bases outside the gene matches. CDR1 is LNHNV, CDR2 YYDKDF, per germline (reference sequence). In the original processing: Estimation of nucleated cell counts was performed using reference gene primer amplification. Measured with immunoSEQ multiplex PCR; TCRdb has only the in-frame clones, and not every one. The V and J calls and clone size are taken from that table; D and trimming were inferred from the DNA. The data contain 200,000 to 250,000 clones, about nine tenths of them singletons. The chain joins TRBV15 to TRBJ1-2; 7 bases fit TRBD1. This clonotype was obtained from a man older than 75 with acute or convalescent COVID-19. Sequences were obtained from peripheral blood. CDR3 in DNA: TGTGCCACCAGCCCACCGGACAGGATTTTTGGCTACACCTTC. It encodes CATSPPDRIFGYTF.